This paragraph covers one TCR beta chain sequence. The data were taken from a study of blood T cell repertoires in COVID-19. The wider study: In each case, the material was cDNA or gDNA derived from T cells, B-cell-depleted T cells, or PBMCs.

Per the original methods: Amplifying reference gene primers gave estimates of nucleated cell counts. Clones were sequenced by immunoSEQ multiplex PCR, and TCRdb holds only the in-frame ones, with some missing. That table furnishes V, J and clone size, whereas the DNA furnished D and trimming. Among about 200,000 clones listed, 70% to 90% were seen once. Patients at the Seattle site were enrolled during active infection and followed longitudinally. Sequencing input: peripheral blood. This clonotype was sampled from a woman in her 50s with COVID-19, enrolled during active disease.

CDR3 sequence: CASSHRTGRADTQYF. CDR3 DNA sequence: TGTGCCAGCAGCCATAGGACAGGGAGGGCAGATACGCAGTATTTT. V usage is TRBV3-1 (or the pseudogene TRBV3-2) and J usage is TRBJ2-3, with TRBD1 as a possible D gene (8 bases). Between the trimmed V and J ends, which lost 3 bases and 4 bases, there was a span of 14 bases. The CDR3 consists of 15 residues. Germline CDR1 LGHDT, CDR2 YNNKEL (reference sequence).